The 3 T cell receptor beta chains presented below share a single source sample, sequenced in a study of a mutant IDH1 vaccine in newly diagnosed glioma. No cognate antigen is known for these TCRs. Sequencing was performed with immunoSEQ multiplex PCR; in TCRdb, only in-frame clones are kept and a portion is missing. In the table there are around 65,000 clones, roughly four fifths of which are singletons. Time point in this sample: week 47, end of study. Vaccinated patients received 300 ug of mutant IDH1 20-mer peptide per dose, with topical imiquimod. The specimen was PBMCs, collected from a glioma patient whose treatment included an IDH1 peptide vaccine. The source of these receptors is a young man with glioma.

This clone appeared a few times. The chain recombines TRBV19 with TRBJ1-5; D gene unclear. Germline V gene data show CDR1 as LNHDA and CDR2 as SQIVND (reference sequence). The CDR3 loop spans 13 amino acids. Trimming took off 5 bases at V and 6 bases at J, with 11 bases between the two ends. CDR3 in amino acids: CASSPLGSQPQHF. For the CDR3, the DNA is TGTGCCAGTAGTCCTCTGGGAAGTCAGCCCCAGCATTTT.

The CDR3, as DNA: TGTGCCAGCTCCGGCGGGAACACCGGGGAGCTGTTTTTT. It encodes CASSGGNTGELFF. The rearrangement uses TRBV18 and TRBJ2-2; D gene ambiguous. The CDR3 totals 13 residues. The V and J ends lost 6 bases and 1 base respectively, with 6 bases between them. Per germline, CDR1 KGHSH and CDR2 LQKENI.

As DNA, the CDR3 is TGTGCCAGCAGTTACTGGACGAACTATGGCTACACCTTC. As protein: CASSYWTNYGYTF. The gene calls are TRBV6-5 and TRBJ1-2; D not certain. Trimming pared 1 base from V and 2 bases from J, leaving 5 bases between. The CDR3 length is 13 residues. Per the germline V gene, CDR1 is MNHEY and CDR2 is SVGAGI.